This T cell receptor beta chain was sequenced in a study of blood T cell repertoires in COVID-19. Looking at the study overall: COVID-19 samples from acute and convalescent phases originated in the United States, Italy and Spain. Nucleic acid was either cDNA or gDNA, and it came from T cells, B-cell-depleted T cells, or PBMCs.

Per the original methods: It was from reference gene primer amplification that nucleated cell counts were estimated. Here immunoSEQ multiplex PCR was the method, and the copy in TCRdb shows in-frame clones only, minus some. V, J and clone size reflect that table, while D and trimming were determined from the DNA. The sample includes about 150,000 clones, around four fifths of them seen just once. There are 15 residues in the CDR3. V was trimmed by 0 bases and J by 2 bases, leaving 11 bases between them. From germline, CDR1 is LNHNV and CDR2 YYDKDF (reference sequence). The sample consisted of peripheral blood. J is TRBJ2-7 and V is TRBV15; a possible D gene is TRBD2 (5 bases). The sequence came from a woman over 75 with acute or convalescent COVID-19. As DNA, the CDR3 is TGTGCCACCAGCAGAGATTTAGCGACACCCTACGAGCAGTACTTC. Translation gives CATSRDLATPYEQYF.